This TCR beta chain was identified during a study of CD8+ T cells in alopecia areata. Study-wide context: People stayed on tofacitinib for 6 to 18 months, then stopped the drug for 6 months. Broader study findings: Persistence during tofacitinib was seen for many expanded lesional clones in scalp and blood. Whereas mice showed it more clearly, TCR sharing across patients was murkier, possibly because of HLA. In scalp, tofacitinib significantly decreased clonality and expanded CD8+ clones among the top 100.

Germline V gene lookup returns CDR1 SQVTM and CDR2 ANQGSEA. This CDR3 is 14 amino acids long. V was cut by 5 bases and J by 0 bases, with 11 bases left in between. Regarding treatment: oral pan-JAK inhibitor, 5-10 mg twice daily. TCR sequencing used cDNA made by reverse transcription of extracted RNA. The assay was immunoSEQ multiplex PCR, and TCRdb's table has in-frame clones only and misses some. This sample has about 42,000 clones, with about three fifths found just once. Concerning this clone itself: As yet, its antigen is unknown.

This TCR was sampled from a human donor with alopecia areata. Specimen: CD8+ T cells sorted from blood, collected at week 4, from a patient treated with tofacitinib. The chain couples TRBV29-1 to TRBJ2-1; D remains unclear. The chain's CDR3 is CSVYGRSSYNEQFF. The CDR3 DNA sequence: TGCAGCGTTTACGGCCGAAGCTCCTACAATGAGCAGTTCTTC.